The T cell receptor (beta chain) described here comes from a study of CD8 T cells in ankylosing spondylitis. Germline CDR1 and CDR2: MNHEY and SVGAGI. This CDR3 has 13 residues. With 0 bases removed from V and 4 bases from J, the gap between germline ends came to 6 bases. TCRdb re-called the 5' RACE reads through MiXCR, storing one row per CDR3 protein. The repertoire holds some 140,000 distinct CDR3 sequences, with approximately 8.4% as singletons. Findings and caveats of the study: Disease-linked clones were CD8+ and relatively rare in peripheral blood. Certain motif variants had earlier appeared in reactive arthritis synovial fluid and blood. Ankylosing spondylitis blood seemed to carry a telltale TCR beta motif made of seven or eight highly homologous variants.

This clonotype has at least ten counts. Its target is not known. This chain joins TRBV6-5 and TRBJ2-5, with unresolved D. The receptor was derived from a male donor with ankylosing spondylitis. The sample taken for sequencing was synovial fluid, either unsorted or a sorted T cell fraction (not recorded which). In DNA form, the CDR3 reads TGTGCCAGCAGTTACTCGAACAGAGAGACCCAGTACTTC. Its protein is CASSYSNRETQYF.